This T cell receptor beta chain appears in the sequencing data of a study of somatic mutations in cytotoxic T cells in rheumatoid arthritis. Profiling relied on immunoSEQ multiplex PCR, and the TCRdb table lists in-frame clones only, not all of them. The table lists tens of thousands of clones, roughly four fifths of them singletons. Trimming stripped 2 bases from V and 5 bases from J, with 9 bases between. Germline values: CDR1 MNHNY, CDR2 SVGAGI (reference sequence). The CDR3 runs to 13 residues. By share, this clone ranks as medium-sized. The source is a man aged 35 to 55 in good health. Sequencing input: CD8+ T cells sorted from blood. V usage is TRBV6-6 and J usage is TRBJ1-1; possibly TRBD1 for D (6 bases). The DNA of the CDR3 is TGTGCCAGCAGTTACACGACAGGTACTGAAGCTTTCTTT. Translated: CASSYTTGTEAFF.